The 10 T cell receptor beta chains presented below share a single source sample, sequenced in a study of blood T cells in healthy people across ages. Through a sample-barcoded 5' primer and a J-beta primer mix, a second PCR was run for roughly 7 to 11 cycles. A single record per CDR3 protein comes from TCRdb applying MiXCR to the 5' RACE reads. The sample has 760,000 or so distinct CDR3 sequences, 20% to 25% seen once. These same data were also listed under a study on T cells of mothers and their children.

Sequences were obtained from blood. Receptors were obtained from a boy aged 5 to 17 in good health.

The rearrangement links TRBV5-8 to TRBJ2-5; D unclear. The assigned J gene may be wrong: the sequence end matches TRBJ2-1 better. Germline values: CDR1 SGHTS, CDR2 YDEGEE. The CDR3 extends over 15 amino acids. CDR3 bases: TGTGCCAGCAGCTTGTGGGCTAGCTCCTACAATGAGCAGTTCTTC. Translated, it gives CASSLWASSYNEQFF.

This clonotype was observed a handful of times. V usage is TRBV15 and J usage is TRBJ2-2; D not resolved. The germline V and J ends were trimmed by 5 bases and 4 bases, with 11 bases remaining between them. There are 14 residues in the CDR3. The germline V gene has CDR1 LNHNV and CDR2 YYDKDF (reference sequence). CDR3 loop: CATSRGTTTGELFF. The CDR3 nucleotides read TGTGCCACCAGCCGAGGAACGACCACCGGGGAGCTGTTTTTT.

This clonotype was seen a handful of times. V and J are TRBV4-2 and TRBJ2-7; D gene uncertain. The CDR3 consists of 13 residues. CDR1 and CDR2 (germline): LGHNA, YNFKEQ. V lost 1 base to trimming and J lost 5 bases, with 9 bases between them. The CDR3 DNA reads TGTGCCAGCAGCCAAGGCCCCCCCCACGAGCAGTACTTC. Amino acid sequence: CASSQGPPHEQYF.

This clonotype was seen repeatedly, ten times or more. The rearrangement links TRBV4-1 to TRBJ2-1, with D possibly being TRBD2 (5 bases). Trimming stripped 1 base from V and 0 bases from J, with 10 bases between. Germline V gene sequence: CDR1 MGHRA, CDR2 YSYEKL. CDR3 length equals 16 residues. CDR3 in amino acids: CASSQGSGRSYNEQFF. DNA of the CDR3: TGCGCCAGCAGCCAAGGAAGCGGCCGCTCCTACAATGAGCAGTTCTTC.

This clonotype was seen only a few times. The chain uses TRBV10-3 and TRBJ2-1; D not certain. The ends were cut back, 10 bases at V and 5 bases at J, with 9 bases in the middle. The CDR3 sequence is 11 residues long. CDR1 is ENHRY, CDR2 SYGVKD, per germline. CDR3 in amino acids: CATLENNEQFF. The CDR3 nucleotides read TGTGCCACCTTAGAGAACAATGAGCAGTTCTTC.

This clonotype was observed a few times. The V call is TRBV11-2, the J call TRBJ2-4; 7 nucleotides line up with TRBD1. Germline values: CDR1 SGHAT, CDR2 FQNNGV. The CDR3 runs 13 residues. The junction had 6 bases not matched to a gene; V was cut back by 4 bases and J by 9 bases. CDR3 in DNA: TGTGCCAGCAGCTCGACAGGGTTAGCCATTCAGTACTTC. Protein sequence: CASSSTGLAIQYF.

The chain is built from TRBV25-1 and TRBJ1-1; D uncertain. CDR1 is MGHDK, CDR2 SYGVNS, per germline. V gave up 0 bases and J gave up 4 bases, with 9 bases separating them. The CDR3 is 14 residues long. CDR3 sequence: CASSEYYLGTEAFF. The CDR3, as DNA: TGTGCCAGCAGTGAATATTACCTGGGCACTGAAGCTTTCTTT.

The chain recombines TRBV6-5 with TRBJ2-5; the match to TRBD2 covers 11 bases. The end of the DNA fits TRBJ2-1 better, so the J call may be wrong. This CDR3 comprises 15 residues. The germline CDR1 and CDR2 sequences are MNHEY and SVGAGI. The CDR3 protein is CASSPIAGGPNEQFF. In DNA form, the CDR3 reads TGTGCCAGCAGCCCAATAGCGGGAGGGCCCAATGAGCAGTTCTTC.

There are a few counts of this clonotype. The chain carries TRBV24-1 and TRBJ1-2; no firm D call. V was pared by 4 bases and J by 6 bases, with 11 bases between. CDR3 size: 13 residues. Looked up from germline, CDR1 is KGHDR and CDR2 is SFDVKD. DNA for the CDR3: TGTGCCACCAGTGAAACGGCAATACATGGCTACACCTTC. It specifies CATSETAIHGYTF.

The gene calls are TRBV7-2 and TRBJ2-7; weak D call: TRBD2 (6 bases). Germline CDR1 reads SGHTA; CDR2 reads FQGNSA. Trimming took off 5 bases at V and 1 base at J, with 18 bases between the two ends. The CDR3 loop spans 16 amino acids. CDR3 sequence reads: CASSPRGGTASYEQYF. The CDR3, as DNA: TGTGCCAGCAGCCCTCGTGGGGGGACCGCGTCCTACGAGCAGTACTTC.